The 30 T cell receptor beta chains below were found in one sample sequenced in a study of Graves' ophthalmopathy and Graves' hyperthyroidism. RNA transcripts yielded amplified TCR beta CDR3 regions. HTBI primers were used in a first-round RT-PCR, which preceded a second-round multiplex PCR. TCRdb re-called the multiplex PCR reads through MiXCR, storing one row per CDR3 protein. The sample yields about 740,000 distinct CDR3 sequences, roughly 41% seen once. The material sequenced was peripheral blood. These receptors were obtained from an adult man with Graves' ophthalmopathy.

The chain carries TRBV20-1 and TRBJ1-1; a weak D match, TRBD1 (5 bases). Trimming took off 6 bases at V and 10 bases at J, with 18 bases between the two ends. CDR3 length: 12 residues. Germline V CDR1 and CDR2: DFQATT, SNEGSKA (reference sequence). The CDR3 DNA is TGCAGTGCCAAACCCCGACAGCCGGGAGCTTTCTTT. This codes for CSAKPRQPGAFF.

V gene TRBV2 combines with J gene TRBJ2-7; D not resolved. The CDR3 extends over 14 amino acids. CDR1 and CDR2 from the germline V gene are SNHLY and FYNNEI. Deletions cut 1 base from V and 0 bases from J, with 7 bases between. CDR3 nucleotide sequence: TGTGCCAGCAGTGAAGTGGGCGCCTCCTACGAGCAGTACTTC. Amino acid sequence: CASSEVGASYEQYF.

This clonotype came up a few times. This chain connects TRBV7-2 to TRBJ2-5; D remains ambiguous. This CDR3 contains 12 residues. Germline CDR1 reads SGHTA; CDR2 reads FQGNSA. The V and J ends lost 6 bases and 1 base respectively, with 6 bases between them. The CDR3 loop is CASRGIQETQYF. The CDR3 nucleotides read TGTGCCAGCAGGGGTATCCAAGAGACCCAGTACTTC.

The chain joins TRBV29-1 to TRBJ2-5; D unresolved. Germline CDR1 and CDR2: SQVTM and ANQGSEA. The V end was cut by 3 bases, the J end by 5 bases, with 10 bases between. The CDR3 is 12 amino acids. The CDR3 protein is CSVEDIGETQYF. DNA of the CDR3: TGCAGCGTTGAGGATATTGGGGAGACCCAGTACTTC.

The V call is TRBV10-2, the J call TRBJ2-7, with D perhaps matching TRBD2 (6 bases). Per germline, CDR1 WSHSY and CDR2 SAAADI. V dropped 8 bases and J dropped 2 bases, with 16 bases sitting between them. The CDR3 covers 14 residues. CDR3 loop: CASLGRDSTYEQYF. The CDR3 DNA sequence: TGCGCCAGCTTAGGGCGGGACTCCACCTACGAGCAGTACTTC.

V is TRBV28 and J is TRBJ1-3; 9 bases match TRBD1. The V gene end was trimmed by 4 bases and the J gene end by 3 bases; junction bases not matched to a gene: 7. There are 16 residues in the CDR3. Per the germline V gene, CDR1 is MDHEN and CDR2 is SYDVKM. As DNA, the CDR3 is TGTGCCAGCAGTTCCTCGGGACAGGGTGTTGGAAACACCATATATTTT. Its translation: CASSSSGQGVGNTIYF.

The rearrangement joins TRBV28 to TRBJ2-5, with D possibly matching TRBD2 (5 bases). The CDR3 is 15 amino acids. Trimming took off 0 bases at V and 5 bases at J, with 13 bases between the two ends. CDR1 and CDR2 (germline): MDHEN, SYDVKM. The CDR3 sequence is CASSLWQKEEETQYF. CDR3 DNA: TGTGCCAGCAGTTTATGGCAAAAGGAGGAGGAGACCCAGTACTTC.

The chain is built from TRBV19 and TRBJ2-2, with 10 bases lining up with TRBD1. There are 15 residues in the CDR3. V lost 4 bases and J lost 7; bases outside the gene matches: 6. Germline assignment: CDR1 LNHDA and CDR2 SQIVND (reference sequence). CDR3 DNA: TGTGCCAGTAGTACGGGACAGGGGAGGGTCGGGGAGCTGTTTTTT. It translates to CASSTGQGRVGELFF.

This rearrangement joins TRBV19 to TRBJ1-3; no reliable D call. The germline V and J ends were trimmed by 1 base and 0 bases, with 10 bases remaining between them. This CDR3 region has 16 residues. CDR1 and CDR2 from the germline V gene are LNHDA and SQIVND (reference sequence). The CDR3 loop is CASSIGRSSSGNTIYF. The CDR3 region has the DNA TGTGCCAGTAGTATAGGAAGATCGAGCTCTGGAAACACCATATATTTT.

The rearrangement joins TRBV19 to TRBJ2-7, with 7 bases matching TRBD1. The CDR3 is made up of 13 amino acids. The ends lost 4 bases at V and 3 bases at J; junction bases unmatched: 3. CDR1 LNHDA and CDR2 SQIVND come from the germline V gene (reference sequence). Here the CDR3 reads CASSTSGGYEQYF. CDR3 sequence (DNA): TGTGCCAGTAGTACCTCAGGGGGCTACGAGCAGTACTTC.

This clonotype was seen only a few times. The rearrangement links TRBV5-8 to TRBJ1-1; unclear D gene. The CDR3 is 14 residues long. V gave up 4 bases and J gave up 4 bases, with 14 bases separating them. Germline V gene lookup returns CDR1 SGHTS and CDR2 YDEGEE. CDR3: CASSQVRGTTEAFF. The CDR3, as DNA: TGTGCCAGCAGCCAGGTTCGGGGTACCACTGAAGCTTTCTTT.

The chain uses TRBV25-1 and TRBJ1-4; 9 bases line up with TRBD1. Germline V gives CDR1 MGHDK, CDR2 SYGVNS. This CDR3 comprises 15 residues. Germline trimming cut 4 bases from V and 7 bases from J; bases unmatched to any gene: 7. CDR3 loop: CASSVGQGGGEKLFF. The CDR3 nucleotides are TGTGCCAGCAGTGTGGGACAGGGAGGAGGTGAAAAACTGTTTTTT. Using reference TRBV25-1 and TRBJ1-4 for the parts outside the CDR3, the full variable domain is EADIYQTPRYLVIGTGKKITLECSQTMGHDKMYWYQQDPGMELHLIHYSYGVNSTEKGDLSSESTVSRIRTEHFPLTLESARPSHTSQYLCASSVGQGGGEKLFFGSGTQLSVL.

The V and J genes are TRBV10-3 and TRBJ1-2; D unclear. The CDR3 loop spans 13 amino acids. The V gene lost 10 bases and the J gene lost 1 base, with 13 bases spanning the gap. Germline V CDR1 and CDR2: ENHRY, SYGVKD. Here the CDR3 reads CASIRTGNYGYTF. Written as DNA, the CDR3 is TGTGCCAGCATTCGGACTGGTAACTATGGCTACACCTTC.

This clonotype was seen more than once but under ten times. The chain links TRBV29-1 to TRBJ2-3; 10 bases fit TRBD1. CDR1 SQVTM and CDR2 ANQGSEA come from the germline V gene. V lost 5 bases, J lost 6 bases, and 5 bases stayed unmatched. This CDR3 is 13 amino acids long. The CDR3 spells CSVLGTGVDTQYF. The CDR3 DNA reads as TGCAGCGTTTTAGGGACAGGGGTGGATACGCAGTATTTT.

V and J are TRBV25-1 and TRBJ1-3; D is uncertain. The germline gives CDR1 MGHDK, CDR2 SYGVNS. CDR3 length: 14 residues. With 2 bases removed from V and 0 bases from J, the gap between germline ends came to 5 bases. The CDR3 DNA sequence: TGTGCCAGCAGTGAACGTCTCTCTGGAAACACCATATATTTT. Its translation is CASSERLSGNTIYF. The full variable domain, completed using reference TRBV25-1 and TRBJ1-3, is EADIYQTPRYLVIGTGKKITLECSQTMGHDKMYWYQQDPGMELHLIHYSYGVNSTEKGDLSSESTVSRIRTEHFPLTLESARPSHTSQYLCASSERLSGNTIYFGEGSWLTVV.

This clonotype appeared many times. The V gene is TRBV7-9, the J gene TRBJ2-5; D perhaps matches TRBD1 (5 bases). Germline CDR1 is SEHNR and CDR2 is FQNEAQ (reference sequence). CDR3 length: 13 residues. The germline V and J ends were trimmed by 11 bases and 2 bases, with 15 bases remaining between them. CDR3 nucleotides: TGTGCCGTTCAAGGGGCAAGTCAAGAGACCCAGTACTTC. This translates into CAVQGASQETQYF.

The chain has TRBV6-1 and TRBJ1-4, with D possibly matching TRBD1 (5 bases). The CDR3 is 13 amino acids. The germline V gene encodes CDR1 MNHNS and CDR2 SASEGT. Trimming pared 4 bases from V and 13 bases from J, leaving 16 bases between. In nucleotides, the CDR3 is TGTGCCAGCAGTGGGGACCAATACCGGGGACTGTTTTTT. Translated, it gives CASSGDQYRGLFF.

This chain uses TRBV25-1 with TRBJ1-2; TRBD1 matches at 7 bases. The V segment lost 6 bases and the J segment 7 bases; nucleotides outside the gene matches: 8. In germline, CDR1 is MGHDK, CDR2 SYGVNS. CDR3 length equals 13 residues. Here the CDR3 DNA reads TGTGCCAGCAGCTTCCAGGGGGGGAGTGGCTACACCTTC. Translating it yields CASSFQGGSGYTF.

The genes are TRBV6-4 and TRBJ2-2, with no clear D. Germline V gives CDR1 MRHNA, CDR2 SNTAGT. The CDR3 sequence is 14 residues long. Trimming cost V 6 bases and J 1 base, with 9 bases left between them. As DNA, the CDR3 is TGTGCCAGCAGAGCGAGAGGGAACACCGGGGAGCTGTTTTTT. Translation: CASRARGNTGELFF.

The rearrangement joins TRBV24-1 to TRBJ1-5; TRBD1 matches 9 bases. CDR1 is KGHDR and CDR2 is SFDVKD in the germline V gene. CDR3 length: 18 amino acids. V shed 7 bases and J 6 bases; nucleotides not matched to a gene: 18. CDR3 sequence: CATSLQDRGRAWGQPQHF. In DNA, the CDR3 is TGTGCCACCAGCTTACAGGACAGGGGAAGGGCGTGGGGTCAGCCCCAGCATTTT.

The rearrangement joins TRBV24-1 to TRBJ1-2; possible D gene TRBD1, 5 bases. With 2 bases removed from V and 3 bases from J, the gap between germline ends came to 15 bases. Germline V lookup: CDR1 KGHDR, CDR2 SFDVKD. The CDR3 totals 16 residues. As DNA, the CDR3 is TGTGCCACCAGTGATTCCGAACAGGAAAAGTACTATGGCTACACCTTC. Its translation: CATSDSEQEKYYGYTF.

This clonotype has at least ten counts. The chain uses TRBV10-3 and TRBJ1-6, with TRBD1 matching 9 bases. Germline-derived CDR1 and CDR2 are ENHRY and SYGVKD. J was trimmed by 7 bases and V by 10 bases; bases with no gene match: 14. The CDR3 is 16 amino acids. The CDR3 DNA reads as TGTGCCAGCACCACGGAACAGGGGGCCAGAAATTCACCCCTCCACTTT. It translates to CASTTEQGARNSPLHF.

The J gene is TRBJ1-5, the V gene TRBV6-1; 7 nucleotides match TRBD1. J was trimmed by 1 base and V by 5 bases; bases with no gene match: 8. The V gene's germline CDR1 is MNHNS and CDR2 SASEGT. This CDR3 comprises 16 residues. In DNA, the CDR3 is TGTGCCAGCAGTACCCTCGCAGGGGGAAGCAATCAGCCCCAGCATTTT. Translation: CASSTLAGGSNQPQHF.

This clonotype came up many times. The gene calls are TRBV19 and TRBJ1-1; D unclear. The CDR3 extends over 14 amino acids. The germline gives CDR1 LNHDA, CDR2 SQIVND (reference sequence). V lost 3 bases and J lost 4, with 12 bases in between. CDR3 amino acids: CASSMRREGTEAFF. The CDR3 region has the DNA TGTGCCAGTAGTATGAGGAGGGAGGGCACTGAAGCTTTCTTT.

The chain joins TRBV7-2 to TRBJ2-7; TRBD1 agrees at 9 bases. Unmatched junction bases numbered 12, after V lost 6 bases and J lost 6 bases. Per the germline V gene, CDR1 is SGHTA and CDR2 is FQGNSA. The CDR3 is 15 residues long. The CDR3 DNA sequence: TGTGCCAGCAGTCCTGGACCGGGACAGGGTGCCGAGCAGTACTTC. Protein product: CASSPGPGQGAEQYF.

The chain is built from TRBV25-1 and TRBJ1-6; no definite D call. The CDR3 has 16 amino acids. Germline values: CDR1 MGHDK, CDR2 SYGVNS. Trimming stripped 4 bases from V and 5 bases from J, with 15 bases between. The CDR3 spells CASSGPEGGHNSPLHF. Written as DNA, the CDR3 is TGTGCCAGCAGTGGACCGGAGGGAGGCCATAATTCACCCCTCCACTTT.

The rearrangement joins TRBV14 to TRBJ2-7; 9 positions agree with TRBD2. The length of the CDR3 is 19 residues. Germline assignment: CDR1 SGHDN and CDR2 FVKESK. After removal of 3 bases from V and 0 bases from J, the junction contained 15 bases not matched to a gene. The CDR3 spells CASSQAGGLTGRSSYEQYF. CDR3 nucleotide sequence: TGTGCCAGCAGCCAGGCGGGGGGGCTCACAGGAAGGAGCTCCTACGAGCAGTACTTC.

At least ten counts were recorded for this clonotype. The chain joins TRBV7-2 to TRBJ2-7; D is ambiguous. The CDR3 is 11 amino acids. The V gene's germline CDR1 is SGHTA and CDR2 FQGNSA. Trimming took off 3 bases at V and 5 bases at J, with 5 bases between the two ends. In DNA, the CDR3 is TGTGCCAGCAGCTTGTTTGACGAGCAGTACTTC. It yields the protein CASSLFDEQYF. The variable domain in full, completed from reference TRBV7-2 and TRBJ2-7, reads GAGVSQSPSNKVTEKGKDVELRCDPISGHTALYWYRQSLGQGLEFLIYFQGNSAPDKSGLPSDRFSAERTGGSVSTLTIQRTQQEDSAVYLCASSLFDEQYFGPGTRLTVT.

The CDR3 loop is CSATGNTGELFF. In DNA form, the CDR3 reads TGCAGTGCTACAGGGAACACCGGGGAGCTGTTTTTT. J is TRBJ2-2 and V is TRBV20-1; D remains unclear. Germline V gene sequence: CDR1 DFQATT, CDR2 SNEGSKA (reference sequence). The CDR3 extends over 12 amino acids. Deletions cut 4 bases from V and 1 base from J, with 4 bases between.

This clonotype was seen ten or more times. This chain connects TRBV7-6 to TRBJ2-7; 9 nucleotides match TRBD1. CDR3 size: 14 residues. J gave up 7 bases and V 5 bases, and 9 bases lay outside the gene matches. From germline, CDR1 is SGHVS and CDR2 FNYEAQ. The CDR3 here is CASSTRTGAREQYF. CDR3 in DNA: TGTGCCAGCAGCACACGGACAGGGGCCAGGGAGCAGTACTTC.